This TCR beta chain is from a study of blood T cell repertoires in COVID-19. At the level of the study: The origin of the acute and convalescent COVID-19 samples was the United States, Italy and Spain. In each case, the material was cDNA or gDNA derived from T cells, B-cell-depleted T cells, or PBMCs.

The count of this clone is one. V shed 4 bases and J 3 bases; nucleotides not matched to a gene: 5. The CDR3 has 15 amino acids. The germline CDR1 and CDR2 sequences are SGDLS and YYNGEE. Under the authors' procedure: By means of reference gene primer amplification, nucleated cell counts were estimated. The assay was immunoSEQ multiplex PCR, and TCRdb's table has in-frame clones only and misses some. For V, J and clone size, that table is used; D and trimming come from the DNA. The sample has 100,000 to 130,000 clones, 80% seen once; the top ten hold approximately 4.3%. The sample taken for sequencing was peripheral blood. This TCR derives from a man aged 65 to 79 with acute or convalescent COVID-19. The rearrangement joins TRBV9 to TRBJ2-5; TRBD2 aligns across 11 bases. The chain's CDR3 is CASSISGGAEETQYF. As DNA, the CDR3 is TGTGCCAGCAGCATTAGCGGGGGGGCCGAAGAGACCCAGTACTTC.